These T cell receptor beta chains were read from a single sample in a study of blood T cell repertoires in COVID-19. TCRdb's table, derived via immunoSEQ multiplex PCR, lists solely in-frame clones and lacks some. The sample yields under 300,000 clones, over 80% seen once. The specimen was peripheral blood. The receptors were sampled from a human donor in a cohort sampled during active COVID-19. The CDR3 runs from the conserved cysteine through the conserved F or W. A D gene is named only where the DNA matches it firmly. The listing skips clone size in some rows; elsewhere it reads once, few, many or a size class.

>-|-|TRBJ2-1|TRBV19
CASSSLVGSVYNEQFF
TGTGCCAGTAGTTCCCTCGTTGGTAGCGTCTACAATGAGCAGTTCTTC
>-|-|TRBJ2-2|TRBV10-1
CPPPRTNTGELFF
TGCCCGCCCCCCAGAACGAACACCGGGGAGCTGTTTTTT
>TRBD1|-|TRBJ1-6|TRBV5-1
CASSIPDRGQNSPLHF
TGCGCCAGCAGCATACCGGACAGGGGGCAAAATTCACCCCTCCACTTT
>TRBD2|-|TRBJ2-7|TRBV4-1
CASSQDTGGRIYEQYF
TGCGCCAGCAGCCAAGATACTGGCGGGAGGATCTACGAGCAGTACTTC
>TRBD1|-|TRBJ2-6|TRBV6-1
CASSAGGVSGANVLTF
TGTGCCAGCAGTGCAGGGGGCGTCTCTGGGGCCAACGTCCTGACTTTC
>TRBD1|once|TRBJ1-2|TRBV6-6
CASRPGQAYGYTF
TGTGCCAGCAGACCGGGACAGGCCTATGGCTACACCTTC
>TRBD2|-|TRBJ2-5|TRBV10-1
CASSSGLAGVGQETQYF
TGCGCCAGCAGCTCGGGACTAGCGGGAGTGGGGCAAGAGACCCAGTACTTC
>TRBD1|-|TRBJ1-2|TRBV10-3
CAISEAGGFYGYTF
TGTGCCATCAGTGAGGCAGGGGGTTTCTATGGCTACACCTTC
>-|-|TRBJ1-4|TRBV5-8
CASSLVAGKLFF
TGTGCCAGCAGCTTGGTAGCGGGAAAACTGTTTTTT
>-|once|TRBJ2-2|TRBV6-5
CASRRASTGELFF
TGTGCCAGCAGGCGGGCGAGCACCGGGGAGCTGTTTTTT
>-|-|TRBJ2-1|TRBV9
CASSVEHLYNEQFF
TGTGCCAGCAGCGTAGAACACCTCTACAATGAGCAGTTCTTC
>TRBD2|-|TRBJ2-3|TRBV7-2
CASSFGNSGTTGTDTQYF
TGTGCCAGCAGCTTTGGAAATAGCGGGACCACGGGCACAGATACGCAGTATTTT
>TRBD2|-|TRBJ2-7|TRBV28
CASRLVAGRSYEQYF
TGTGCCAGCAGATTAGTAGCGGGAAGAAGCTACGAGCAGTACTTC
>TRBD1|-|TRBJ1-2|TRBV7-9
CASSRTGGEGYGYTF
TGTGCCAGCAGCCGGACAGGGGGCGAAGGATATGGCTACACCTTC
>-|-|TRBJ2-1|TRBV7-2
CASSLSSGSSYNEQFF
TGTGCCAGCAGCTTATCGTCCGGGTCCTCCTACAATGAGCAGTTCTTC
>-|few|TRBJ1-2|TRBV24-1
CATSEPTAYYGYTF
TGTGCCACCAGTGAGCCGACAGCCTACTATGGCTACACCTTC
>-|few|TRBJ2-7|TRBV6-5
CASSRTGTEQYF
TGTGCCAGCAGCCGTACAGGGACCGAGCAGTACTTC
>-|-|TRBJ2-7|TRBV7-2
CASSTHRIAYEQYF
TGTGCCAGCAGCACCCACAGAATCGCCTACGAGCAGTACTTC
>-|many|TRBJ2-2|TRBV25-1
CASSAGIHTGELFF
TGTGCCAGCAGTGCCGGGATTCACACCGGGGAGCTGTTTTTT
>TRBD2|few|TRBJ2-7|TRBV5-4
CASSLGASGGTYEQYF
TGTGCCAGCAGCTTGGGGGCTAGCGGAGGGACCTACGAGCAGTACTTC
>-|-|TRBJ2-1|TRBV6-2/TRBV6-3
CASSYSPREQFF
TGTGCCAGCAGTTACTCGCCCCGGGAGCAGTTCTTC
>-|-|TRBJ1-6|TRBV10-1
CASSGNNSPLHF
TGCGCCAGCAGCGGGAATAATTCACCCCTCCACTTT
>TRBD1|once|TRBJ1-2|TRBV4-1
CASSLGQGDYGYTF
TGCGCCAGCAGCCTGGGACAGGGCGACTATGGCTACACCTTC
>-|-|TRBJ1-5|TRBV24-1
CATRAGGLGNQPQHF
TGTGCCACCAGGGCAGGCGGGTTGGGCAATCAGCCCCAGCATTTT
>TRBD2|-|TRBJ2-3|TRBV19
CASSIALAGGPISDTQYF
TGTGCCAGTAGTATTGCACTAGCGGGGGGGCCGATTTCAGATACGCAGTATTTT
>TRBD1|-|TRBJ2-3|TRBV19
CASKTGPLGTDTQYF
TGTGCCAGTAAGACAGGGCCCCTCGGCACAGATACGCAGTATTTT
>TRBD1|-|TRBJ2-1|TRBV18
CASSLDREGGNEQFF
TGTGCCAGCTCACTCGACAGGGAAGGGGGCAATGAGCAGTTCTTC
>TRBD2|-|TRBJ2-7|TRBV7-2
CASSLQNLLLAGVFGEQYF
TGTGCCAGCAGCCTTCAAAACCTATTACTAGCGGGAGTCTTTGGCGAGCAGTACTTC
>-|-|TRBJ1-1|TRBV4-2
CASSPGEGTEAFF
TGTGCCAGCAGCCCGGGGGAGGGCACTGAAGCTTTCTTT
>TRBD2|-|TRBJ2-3|TRBV28
CASSLAGGTNTQYF
TGTGCCAGCAGTTTAGCGGGAGGTACGAATACGCAGTATTTT
>TRBD1|-|TRBJ2-5|TRBV11-2
CASSVGQVQETQYF
TGTGCCAGCAGCGTCGGACAGGTACAAGAGACCCAGTACTTC
>TRBD2|-|TRBJ2-3|TRBV30
CAWSLPSGYRTSWVTDTQYF
TGTGCCTGGAGTCTTCCATCGGGATATCGGACTAGCTGGGTCACAGATACGCAGTATTTT
>-|-|TRBJ2-3|TRBV5-1
CASSLRELDTQYF
TGCGCCAGCAGCTTGCGGGAGCTAGATACGCAGTATTTT
>TRBD1|few|TRBJ1-5|TRBV27
CASRRQGNQPQHF
TGTGCCAGCAGAAGACAGGGGAACCAGCCCCAGCATTTT
>TRBD2|-|TRBJ2-3|TRBV3-1/TRBV3-2
CASSQDRGGVGTDTQYF
TGTGCCAGCAGCCAAGATCGGGGGGGGGTCGGTACAGATACGCAGTATTTT